The subject of this entry is one TCR beta chain. Its matching antigen is unknown. The source of the sample is a study of T-cell reconstitution after alpha-beta-depleted transplantation in children. Study-wide results and caveats: Where alpha-beta T cells came from about two months after transplant was reportedly several hundred expanded graft clones. Counts and diversity of T cells one year after transplant came mostly from newly produced T cells.

TCRbeta library preparation incorporated unique molecular identifiers. TCRdb analysed the PCR reads with MiXCR anew, one entry per CDR3 protein. The table has around 800,000 distinct CDR3 sequences, 16% seen once. The V gene end was trimmed by 5 bases and the J gene end by 0 bases; junction bases not matched to a gene: 8. CDR3 length equals 16 residues. Germline loops: CDR1 DFQATT, CDR2 SNEGSKA (reference sequence). This receptor was obtained from a male patient under 18 who had a stem cell transplant for acute lymphoblastic leukemia, so the T cells may come from the graft donor. The starting material was PBMCs, mostly from graft donor cells, obtained 360 days after TCRalphabeta/CD19-depleted stem cell transplant. The chain employs TRBV20-1 and TRBJ1-5; 9 bases fit TRBD1. The CDR3 loop is CSAGRRDRASNQPQHF. The CDR3 DNA reads TGCAGTGCTGGCCGCCGGGACAGGGCTAGCAATCAGCCCCAGCATTTT.